The 12 T cell receptor beta chains given below trace back to one sample, sequenced in a study of CD8 T cells in Susac syndrome. Reverse transcription of roughly 0.5 to 1 ug RNA used random hexamers. TCRdb itself ran the immunoSEQ multiplex PCR reads through MiXCR, one entry per CDR3 protein. This repertoire shows 150,000 to 200,000 distinct CDR3 sequences, 95% found once; its top ten account for around 0.16%. Sequencing used CD8+ T cells from PBMCs. Receptor source: a human donor with Susac syndrome.

The chain uses TRBV15 and TRBJ2-3; a weak D match, TRBD2 (6 bases). CDR1 is LNHNV, CDR2 YYDKDF, per germline (reference sequence). This CDR3 is 16 amino acids long. The V gene lost 1 base and the J gene lost 2 bases, with 13 bases spanning the gap. Written as DNA, the CDR3 is TGTGCCACCAGCAGAGGCGGGGTCGGCGACACAGATACGCAGTATTTT. Protein product: CATSRGGVGDTDTQYF.

This clonotype was found once. This chain connects TRBV7-3 to TRBJ2-3; 14 bases line up with TRBD2. The CDR3 totals 16 residues. In germline, CDR1 is SGHTA, CDR2 FQGTGA. With V trimmed by 3 bases and J by 5 bases, 4 bases remained unmatched. The CDR3 loop is CASSLTSGGAGDTQYF. CDR3 DNA sequence: TGTGCCAGCAGCTTGACTAGCGGGGGGGCTGGAGATACGCAGTATTTT.

The chain has TRBV5-1 and TRBJ2-1, with 8 bases identical to TRBD2. The CDR3 sequence is 14 residues long. The germline gives CDR1 SGHRS, CDR2 YFSETQ. Losses at the gene ends were 2 bases for V and 9 bases for J; bases not matched to a gene: 7. The CDR3 region has the DNA TGCGCCAGCAGCTTAGCGGGAGCAGGCGGTGAGCAGTTCTTC. The encoded protein is CASSLAGAGGEQFF.

This clonotype showed up just once. The chain recombines TRBV9 with TRBJ2-1; 9 positions agree with TRBD1. The CDR3 sequence is 15 residues long. Germline V gene data show CDR1 as SGDLS and CDR2 as YYNGEE. V shed 3 bases, J shed 3 bases, and the junction held 4 bases outside the gene matches. The CDR3 DNA reads as TGTGCCAGCAGCGAACAGGGGGCCGGCTACAATGAGCAGTTCTTC. Its protein product is CASSEQGAGYNEQFF.

This clonotype was seen once. This chain connects TRBV9 to TRBJ1-1; weak D call: TRBD1 (6 bases). Trimming removed 4 bases at V and 4 bases at J, with 14 bases between. This CDR3 has 14 amino acids. From germline, CDR1 is SGDLS and CDR2 YYNGEE. CDR3 DNA sequence: TGTGCCAGCAGCACTGGTGGGGGGGCCACTGAAGCTTTCTTT. Translating gives CASSTGGGATEAFF.

V usage is TRBV3-1 and J usage is TRBJ2-3; TRBD2 matches 7 bases. Germline trimming cut 5 bases from V and 4 bases from J; bases unmatched to any gene: 9. Germline V lookup: CDR1 LGHDT, CDR2 YNNKEL (reference sequence). The CDR3 sequence is 15 residues long. CDR3 protein: CASSAGLVGSDTQYF. The CDR3 DNA sequence: TGTGCCAGCAGCGCTGGACTAGTTGGTTCAGATACGCAGTATTTT.

This clonotype was counted once. The V call is TRBV7-2, the J call TRBJ2-7; TRBD1 aligns across 7 bases. J gave up 6 bases and V 4 bases, and 3 bases lay outside the gene matches. The CDR3 is 12 residues long. Germline V gene lookup returns CDR1 SGHTA and CDR2 FQGNSA. This CDR3 reads CASSSTGREQYF. The CDR3 region has the DNA TGTGCCAGCAGCTCGACAGGGCGCGAGCAGTACTTC.

This chain joins TRBV20-1 and TRBJ2-7; 14 bases line up with TRBD2. Germline V gene lookup returns CDR1 DFQATT and CDR2 SNEGSKA (reference sequence). CDR3 size: 13 residues. The trim removed 6 bases at V and 3 bases at J, leaving 1 base unmatched. This CDR3 is CSAGTSGSYEQYF. The CDR3, as DNA: TGCAGTGCGGGGACTAGCGGGAGCTACGAGCAGTACTTC.

The chain joins TRBV5-6 to TRBJ2-1, with D possibly matching TRBD2 (5 bases). This CDR3 comprises 14 residues. Trimming removed 6 bases at V and 8 bases at J, with 18 bases between. Germline assignment: CDR1 SGHDT and CDR2 YYEEEE. CDR3 amino acids: CASNPTKRLDEQFF. DNA for the CDR3: TGTGCCAGCAACCCGACTAAGCGACTGGATGAGCAGTTCTTC.

The chain is built from TRBV11-1 and TRBJ2-7; TRBD1 agrees at 11 bases. The V gene's germline CDR1 is SGHAT and CDR2 FQDESV (reference sequence). With 5 bases clipped from V and 7 bases from J, the junction kept 4 bases outside the gene matches. This CDR3 comprises 13 residues. This CDR3 reads CASSRGQGAEQYF. The DNA of the CDR3 is TGTGCCAGCAGCCGCGGACAGGGGGCTGAGCAGTACTTC.

For the CDR3, the DNA is TGTGCCAGCTCACTAGAGGACAGTCCCAATCAGCCCCAGCATTTT. Encoded protein: CASSLEDSPNQPQHF. The gene calls are TRBV18 and TRBJ1-5, with D possibly matching TRBD1 (6 bases). The germline V and J ends were trimmed by 4 bases and 3 bases, with 13 bases remaining between them. In germline, CDR1 is KGHSH, CDR2 LQKENI. The CDR3 spans 15 residues.

V usage is TRBV13 and J usage is TRBJ2-5, with D tentatively TRBD1 (5 bases). This CDR3 is built from 15 residues. The ends were cut back, 7 bases at V and 9 bases at J, with 24 bases in the middle. Germline V gene data show CDR1 as PRHDT and CDR2 as FYEKMQ (reference sequence). CDR3: CASNTVAGRPRAQYF. The CDR3 DNA reads TGTGCCAGCAACACGGTGGCAGGACGACCCAGGGCCCAGTACTTC. Together with reference TRBV13 and TRBJ2-5, the CDR3 gives the full variable domain: AAGVIQSPRHLIKEKRETATLKCYPIPRHDTVYWYQQGPGQDPQFLISFYEKMQSDKGSIPDRFSAQQFSDYHSELNMSSLELGDSALYFCASNTVAGRPRAQYFGPGTRLLVL.